The clone carrying this TCR beta chain was detected only a few times. The cohort comprised adults aged 18 to 89 years residing in under 25 US areas. This sample was taken from a study of blood T cell repertoires in COVID-19. The overall study: Collection of acute and convalescent COVID-19 samples took place in the United States, Italy and Spain. T cells, B-cell-depleted T cells, or PBMCs provided the cDNA or gDNA that served as material.

Repertoires were generated with immunoSEQ multiplex PCR, while TCRdb's copy carries only in-frame clones and drops some. Counted here are fewer than 200,000 clones, approximately 82% occurring once; the ten biggest clones make up approximately 4%. The source material was PBMCs or T cells enriched from blood (not recorded which). The sequence derives from a woman aged 45-59 years in a cohort exposed to, infected with or recovered from COVID-19 (not recorded which).

The CDR3 region has the DNA TGTGCCACCAGTGTGGGAGACAAATACAATGAGCAGTTCTTC. Encoded protein: CATSVGDKYNEQFF. The V and J genes are TRBV24-1 and TRBJ2-1; TRBD2 might be the D (5 bases). Trimming stripped 5 bases from V and 4 bases from J, with 11 bases between. This CDR3 is 14 amino acids long. Germline V CDR1 and CDR2: KGHDR, SFDVKD.